This T cell receptor beta chain was identified during a study of shared clonotypes between healthy human individuals. Overall study findings and caveats: Approximately 4.6% of naive CD4 clonotypes were common to a few donors.

There are 13 residues in the CDR3. The trim removed 1 base at V and 8 bases at J, leaving 4 bases unmatched. Germline V gene sequence: CDR1 MNHNS, CDR2 SASEGT. The donors were all Caucasian adults (living in Nashville, Tennessee). A word on this clone: The target antigen is unknown.

Repertoires were generated with immunoSEQ multiplex PCR, while TCRdb's copy carries only in-frame clones and drops some. The sample lists some 2 million clones, approximately 95% seen once, with 0.13% in the top ten. The origin of this receptor is a young man in good health. The J gene is TRBJ1-2, the V gene TRBV6-1, with TRBD1 matching 7 bases. Sample: naive CD4+ T cells sorted from blood. Subset described: CD45RA+ positively selected. CDR3 residues: CASSEVGDSGYTF. CDR3 DNA sequence: TGTGCCAGCAGTGAAGTAGGGGACAGCGGCTACACCTTC.